This is a list of T cell receptor beta chains from one sample in a study of CD8 T cells in Susac syndrome. MiXCR, run by TCRdb on the immunoSEQ multiplex PCR reads, gives a single entry per CDR3 protein. The repertoire holds about 190,000 distinct CDR3 sequences, with approximately 94% as singletons. The sequencing sample was made of CD4+ T cells from PBMCs. The source of these receptors is a human donor with Susac syndrome. Each CDR3 is given with its conserved first and last residue. Fields, in order: V gene, D gene, J gene, clone size, CDR3 DNA, CDR3 protein. D genes are given only for firm matches. Size values are once, few and many counts, or a class for expanded clones, and some rows have none.

TRBV6-5,TRBD2,TRBJ2-3,NA,TGTGCCAGCAAGCGATGGGGAGGGGCAAAAGATACGCAGTATTTT,CASKRWGGAKDTQYF
TRBV5-1,NA,TRBJ1-1,few,TGCGCCAGCAGCTTGTTGTTGACCACTGAAGCTTTCTTT,CASSLLLTTEAFF
TRBV12-3/TRBV12-4,NA,TRBJ1-2,NA,TGTGCCAGCAGTTTCCGCAGGGCCAACTATGGCTACACCTTC,CASSFRRANYGYTF
TRBV29-1,TRBD1,TRBJ1-4,NA,TGCAGCGTTCGTGACAGGGCTAATGAAAAACTGTTTTTT,CSVRDRANEKLFF
TRBV18,NA,TRBJ2-7,NA,TGTGCCAGCTCACCATTCAGTGCGGCGGCTTACGAGCAGTACTTC,CASSPFSAAAYEQYF
TRBV6-2/TRBV6-3,NA,TRBJ2-1,NA,TGTGCCAGCAGTTACGGGACACTTTACAATGAGCAGTTCTTC,CASSYGTLYNEQFF
TRBV27,NA,TRBJ2-5,NA,TGTGCCAGCAGACATACAGGAGGGGGAGAGACCCAGTACTTC,CASRHTGGGETQYF
TRBV3-1,TRBD1,TRBJ1-1,NA,TGTGCCAGCAGCCGGACAGGGACAGGGCGTATGAACACTGAAGCTTTCTTT,CASSRTGTGRMNTEAFF
TRBV25-1,NA,TRBJ1-5,NA,TGTGCCAGCAGTGACCGTGGACAAAATCAGCCCCAGCATTTT,CASSDRGQNQPQHF
TRBV30,NA,TRBJ2-7,NA,TGTGCCTGGAGTTTGGGGCAGGGGTTGGACGAGCAGTACTTC,CAWSLGQGLDEQYF
TRBV4-1,TRBD2,TRBJ2-1,NA,TGCGCCAGCAGCCAAGACCCTGCTAGCGGGGGGCGGAGCTCCTACAATGAGCAGTTCTTC,CASSQDPASGGRSSYNEQFF
TRBV30,TRBD1,TRBJ1-5,NA,TGTGCCTGGAGCGATATACAGGGGAAGGTACGGGGCAATCAGCCCCAGCATTTT,CAWSDIQGKVRGNQPQHF
TRBV3-1,NA,TRBJ2-3,NA,TGTGCCAGCAGCCAAAGTCATACGCAGTATTTT,CASSQSHTQYF
TRBV4-1,NA,TRBJ2-2,NA,TGCGCCAGCAGCAAGAGGTCTTTAGCTCGGAACACCGGGGAGCTGTTTTTT,CASSKRSLARNTGELFF
TRBV6-6,NA,TRBJ1-5,NA,TGTGCCAGCAGTTACGAGTGGGGGGGTGGCAATCAGCCCCAGCATTTT,CASSYEWGGGNQPQHF
TRBV14,TRBD1,TRBJ1-1,NA,TGTGCCAGCAGCCAAGACGGGCAGGGGGCTGAAGCTTTCTTT,CASSQDGQGAEAFF
TRBV29-1,TRBD2,TRBJ2-5,NA,TGCAGCGTCGGTGCGTCTAGCGGTGTCCCAGGGGAGACCCAGTACTTC,CSVGASSGVPGETQYF
TRBV16,NA,TRBJ1-1,NA,TGTGCCAGCAGCCACCTGGGGAAGAACACTGAAGCTTTCTTT,CASSHLGKNTEAFF
TRBV3-1,NA,TRBJ2-6,NA,TGTGCCAGCAGCCAAGACTTCTCTGGGGCCAACGTCCTGACTTTC,CASSQDFSGANVLTF
TRBV28,NA,TRBJ2-2,NA,TGTGCCATTTCCACCGGGCAGGGTTATACCGGGGAGCTGTTTTTT,CAISTGQGYTGELFF
TRBV18,TRBD2,TRBJ2-3,NA,TGTGCCAGCTCACCACCGGGACTAGCGGGGGGCACAGATACGCAGTATTTT,CASSPPGLAGGTDTQYF
TRBV20-1,TRBD1,TRBJ1-4,once,TGCAGTGCTAGCGGGACAGCGAATGAAAAACTGTTTTTT,CSASGTANEKLFF
TRBV11-1,TRBD2,TRBJ2-3,NA,TGTGCCAGCAGCTTAGCGCTATTACTAGCGGGGGGGATTAGCACAGATACGCAGTATTTT,CASSLALLLAGGISTDTQYF
TRBV7-9,NA,TRBJ2-7,NA,TGTGCCAGCAGCTTGGAGCTAGGGGGTCTCGGGAACGAGCAGTACTTC,CASSLELGGLGNEQYF